This T cell receptor beta chain was profiled in a study of circulating tumor DNA in untreated peripheral T-cell lymphoma (dated by TCRdb to the early 2020s). The library was generated by the immunoSEQ multiplex PCR assay. This is the immuneACCESS table as TCRdb keeps it, with only in-frame sequences that have V and J called. A part of the clones is gone; compared with another copy, unresolved V genes explain less than half, and the rest is unexplained. The sample data list roughly 8,600 clones, and roughly 80% of these were observed just once. The top ten clones comprise about 1.9% of the sample. General findings and caveats noted by the study authors: Tumor-specific clonotypes were identified in about 81% of patients, with identification achieved from about nine tenths of baseline tissues and about 63% of baseline serum samples.

Counted from cysteine to phenylalanine, this CDR3 has 15 amino acids. Kept here is only the CDR3 DNA, which spans 45 bases and is read in frame from base 1. Note on this clone: The antigen this receptor binds is unknown. Base qualities were left out, and no much larger clone turns up one base away.

To find tumor-specific TCR clonotypes, researchers sequenced baseline tumor tissue that had been collected prior to treatment. Next-generation sequencing of T-cell receptor sequences was used to monitor peripheral T-cell lymphoma patients receiving frontline treatment on a trial. This TCR derives from a human donor with peripheral T-cell lymphoma. The chain is made from TRBV1 and TRBJ1-4. TRBV1 constitutes a pseudogene. Source material: tumor tissue. The CDR3 here reads CASSPLPGGGEKLFF. In nucleotides, the sequence is TGCGCCAGCAGCCCACTACCCGGGGGAGGGGAAAAACTGTTTTTT.